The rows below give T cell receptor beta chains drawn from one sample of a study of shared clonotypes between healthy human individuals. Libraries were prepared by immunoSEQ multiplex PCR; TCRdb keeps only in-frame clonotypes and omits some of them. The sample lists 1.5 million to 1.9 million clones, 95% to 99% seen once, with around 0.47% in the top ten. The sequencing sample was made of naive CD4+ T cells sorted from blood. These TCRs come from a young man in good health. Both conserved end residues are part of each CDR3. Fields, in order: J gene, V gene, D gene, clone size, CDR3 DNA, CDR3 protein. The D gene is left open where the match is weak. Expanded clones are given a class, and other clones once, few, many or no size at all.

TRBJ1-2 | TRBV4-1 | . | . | TGCGCCAGCAGCCTTCTACTCCTGAGCGGGGGGGCTGGCTACACCTTC | CASSLLLLSGGAGYTF
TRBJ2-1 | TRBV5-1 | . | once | TGCGCCAGCAGCTTGGAGGACTCTTCCTACAATGAGCAGTTCTTC | CASSLEDSSYNEQFF
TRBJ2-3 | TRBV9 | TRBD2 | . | TGTGCCAGCAGCGTAGGATTTGAGCTCCCGGGGGGGTTCACAGATACGCAGTATTTT | CASSVGFELPGGFTDTQYF
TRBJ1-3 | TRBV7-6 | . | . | TGTGCCAGCAGCCCATTCGCGGGCCTCTCTGGAAACACCATATATTTT | CASSPFAGLSGNTIYF
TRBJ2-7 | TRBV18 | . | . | TGTGCCAGCTCACCTCGTCTAGGGCCCGAGCAGTACTTC | CASSPRLGPEQYF
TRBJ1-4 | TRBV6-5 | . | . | TGTGCCAGCAGGGTCTCGATTAATGAAAAACTGTTTTTT | CASRVSINEKLFF
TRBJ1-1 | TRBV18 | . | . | TGTGCCAGCTCACTACCGCAGGAGAACACTGAAGCTTTCTTT | CASSLPQENTEAFF
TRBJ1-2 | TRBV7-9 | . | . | TGTGCCAGCAGCTCCGAGGGGGGGACCCGCTACACCTTC | CASSSEGGTRYTF
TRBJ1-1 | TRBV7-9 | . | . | TGTGCCAGCAGCTTACGGGACTCACGAGAAGCTTTCTTT | CASSLRDSREAFF
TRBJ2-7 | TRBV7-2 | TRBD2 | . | TGTGCCAGCAGGTTAGCGGGAGGGCCCGTCGAGCAGTACTTC | CASRLAGGPVEQYF
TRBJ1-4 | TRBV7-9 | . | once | TGTGCCAGCAGCTTAGCGCTTTCGCCAACTAATGAAAAACTGTTTTTT | CASSLALSPTNEKLFF
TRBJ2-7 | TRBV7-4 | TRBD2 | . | TGTGCCAGCAGCTTAGAGGCCTGGACTAGCGGGTCTTACGAGCAGTACTTC | CASSLEAWTSGSYEQYF
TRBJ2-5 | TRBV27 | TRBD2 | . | TGTGCCAGCAGTCAATACCCTCGACTAGCGGGAATCCAAGAGACCCAGTACTTC | CASSQYPRLAGIQETQYF
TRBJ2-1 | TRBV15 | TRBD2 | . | TGTGCCACCAGCAGAGATCCGGGAGGGAGCTCCTACAATGAGCAGTTCTTC | CATSRDPGGSSYNEQFF
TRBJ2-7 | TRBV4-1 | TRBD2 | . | TGCGCCAGCAGCCTTGGGACTAGCTACGAGCAGTACTTC | CASSLGTSYEQYF
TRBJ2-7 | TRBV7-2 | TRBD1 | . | TGTGCCAGCAGCATGACGGGACAGGGGACCTACGAGCAGTACTTC | CASSMTGQGTYEQYF
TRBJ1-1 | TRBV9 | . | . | TGTGCCAGCAGCGTAGTGGGGATGATGAACACTGAAGCTTTCTTT | CASSVVGMMNTEAFF
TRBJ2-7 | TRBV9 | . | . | TGTGCCAGCAGCGAGAGGAGGGGTAGGGACGAGCAGTACTTC | CASSERRGRDEQYF
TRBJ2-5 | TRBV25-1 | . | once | TGTGCCAGCAGTGAATATGGACGTGGGACCCAGTACTTC | CASSEYGRGTQYF
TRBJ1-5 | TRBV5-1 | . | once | TGCGCCAGCAGCTTGGATCCGGACGGCACAAATCAGCCCCAGCATTTT | CASSLDPDGTNQPQHF
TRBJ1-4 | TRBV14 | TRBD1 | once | TGTGCCAGCAGCCAGCGGACAGGGGGAACTGAAAAACTGTTTTTT | CASSQRTGGTEKLFF
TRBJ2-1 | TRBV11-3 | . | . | TGTGCCAGCAGCTTAGGGAGAGGTGGCGATGAGCAGTTCTTC | CASSLGRGGDEQFF
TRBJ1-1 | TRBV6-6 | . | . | TGTGCCAGCAGTTACTCCCCCTCCACTGAAGCTTTCTTT | CASSYSPSTEAFF
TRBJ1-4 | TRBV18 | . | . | TGTGCCAGCTCACCTCGACAGACAGCTGAAAAACTGTTTTTT | CASSPRQTAEKLFF
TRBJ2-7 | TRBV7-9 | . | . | TGTGCCAGCAGCCCGCGTTCAACTTTAGACTCCCGCTCCTACGAGCAGTACTTC | CASSPRSTLDSRSYEQYF
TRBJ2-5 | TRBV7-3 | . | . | TGTGCCAGCAGTAAGGGTCCTGGGGAGACCCAGTACTTC | CASSKGPGETQYF
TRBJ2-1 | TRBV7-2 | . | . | TGTGCCAGCAGCTTAGGTCAGGGTTCCTACAATGAGCAGTTCTTC | CASSLGQGSYNEQFF
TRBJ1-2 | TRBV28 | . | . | TGTGCCAGCAGGTCCCGGAGGGTTCAAGGCTACACCTTC | CASRSRRVQGYTF
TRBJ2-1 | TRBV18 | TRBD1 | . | TGTGCCAGCTCACCTCTTGGACAGGGGTTAGGTGAGCAGTTCTTC | CASSPLGQGLGEQFF
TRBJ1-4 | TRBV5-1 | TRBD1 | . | TGCGCCAGCAGCGTGTTCGGGACAGGGGATGAAAAACTGTTTTTT | CASSVFGTGDEKLFF
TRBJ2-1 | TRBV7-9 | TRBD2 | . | TGTGCCAGCAGCTCACCCGGGACTAGCGCCAATGAGCAGTTCTTC | CASSSPGTSANEQFF
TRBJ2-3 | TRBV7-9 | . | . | TGTGCCAGCAGACTGTTCGCTGGGGGGTTTTCCGCAGATACGCAGTATTTT | CASRLFAGGFSADTQYF
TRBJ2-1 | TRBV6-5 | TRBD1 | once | TGTGCCAGCAGAGACGGGACAGGGGTTTACAATGAGCAGTTCTTC | CASRDGTGVYNEQFF
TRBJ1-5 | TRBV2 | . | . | TGTGCCAGCAGAGGGGGTTATAGCAATCAGCCCCAGCATTTT | CASRGGYSNQPQHF
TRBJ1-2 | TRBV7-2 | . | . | TGTGCCAGCGGGGAAAACTATGGCTACACCTTC | CASGENYGYTF
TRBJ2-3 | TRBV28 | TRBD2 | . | TGTGCCAGCCTGACAAGGCGAGGGGCTAGCGGGGCGCAGTATTTT | CASLTRRGASGAQYF
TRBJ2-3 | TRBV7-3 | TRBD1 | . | TGTGCCAGCAGCTTTGGGGACAGGAGGGATACGCAGTATTTT | CASSFGDRRDTQYF
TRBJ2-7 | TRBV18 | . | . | TGTGCCAGCTCAACAGGGACAGGGGGAAGACTAGCGGGAGTCTCCTACGAGCAGTACTTC | CASSTGTGGRLAGVSYEQYF
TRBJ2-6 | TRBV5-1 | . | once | TGCGCCAGCAGCTTGGTGGGGACAGCCAACGTCCTGACTTTC | CASSLVGTANVLTF
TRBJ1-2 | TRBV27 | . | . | TGTGCCAGCAGTTTAATCCGGGACATGAGAGGCTACACCTTC | CASSLIRDMRGYTF
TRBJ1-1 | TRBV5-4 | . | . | TGTGCCAGCAGCTTGGGGGAAGGGGGAGCTTTCTTT | CASSLGEGGAFF
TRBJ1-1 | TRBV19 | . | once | TGTGCCAGTAGTGACCCTTTGTGGAACACTGAAGCTTTCTTT | CASSDPLWNTEAFF
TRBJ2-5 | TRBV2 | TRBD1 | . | TGTGCCAGCAGTATGGGACAGGGTGGAGAGACCCAGTACTTC | CASSMGQGGETQYF
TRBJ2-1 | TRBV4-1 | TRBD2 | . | TGCGCCAGCAGCCCCGGGACTAGCGGTATCAATGAGCAGTTCTTC | CASSPGTSGINEQFF
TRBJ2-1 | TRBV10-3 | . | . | TGTGCCATCAGTGGTGGGAGGATGGATGAGCAGTTCTTC | CAISGGRMDEQFF
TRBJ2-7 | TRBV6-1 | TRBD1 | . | TGTGCCAGCAAATGGACAGGGACCTACGAGCAGTACTTC | CASKWTGTYEQYF
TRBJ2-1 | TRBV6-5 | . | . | TGTGCCAGCTCTCGAGCCGTCTCCTACAATGAGCAGTTCTTC | CASSRAVSYNEQFF
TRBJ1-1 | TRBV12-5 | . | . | TGTGCTAGTGGTTTGTACCTGGGGACTGAAGCTTTCTTT | CASGLYLGTEAFF
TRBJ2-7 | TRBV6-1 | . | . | TGTGCCAGCAGACGGACAGAACAATCCTACGAGCAGTACTTC | CASRRTEQSYEQYF
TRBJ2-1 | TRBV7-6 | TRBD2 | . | TGTGCCAGCAGCCGTCGGACTAGCGGAAGCGGGTACAATGAGCAGTTCTTC | CASSRRTSGSGYNEQFF
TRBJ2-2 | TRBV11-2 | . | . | TGTGCCAGCAGCTTAGTAAGGTCGACCGGGGAGCTGTTTTTT | CASSLVRSTGELFF
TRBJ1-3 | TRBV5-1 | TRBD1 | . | TGCGCCAGCAGCCTACGAGGACAGGACCTCTCTGGAAACACCATATATTTT | CASSLRGQDLSGNTIYF
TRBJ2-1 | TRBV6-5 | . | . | TGTGCCAGCAGTAAGGGGTTTAGCTCCTACAATGAGCAGTTCTTC | CASSKGFSSYNEQFF
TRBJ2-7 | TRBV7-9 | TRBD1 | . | TGTGCCAGCAGCCGAGGACAGGGGGAAGGCTCCTACGAGCAGTACTTC | CASSRGQGEGSYEQYF
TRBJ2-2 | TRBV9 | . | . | TGTGCCAGCAGCGCCGGACACACGAACACCGGGGAGCTGTTTTTT | CASSAGHTNTGELFF
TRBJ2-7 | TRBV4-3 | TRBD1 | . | TGCGCCAGCGGAACTCCCGGGACAGAACTATACGAGCAGTACTTC | CASGTPGTELYEQYF
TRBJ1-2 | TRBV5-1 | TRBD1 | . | TGCGCCAGCAGCTGGGGGACAGAAGGCTATGGCTACACCTTC | CASSWGTEGYGYTF